Listed here are 21 T cell receptor beta chains from one sample, sequenced in a study of T-cell reconstitution after alpha-beta-depleted transplantation in children. For TCRbeta, the library was prepared with unique molecular identifiers. TCRdb recomputed calls from the PCR reads with MiXCR, one row per CDR3 protein. The profile shows nearly 200,000 distinct CDR3 sequences, 5.5% to 7% of them singletons. This specimen consisted of PBMCs, obtained before TCRalphabeta/CD19-depleted stem cell transplant. These receptor sequences come from a girl under three years old with combined immunodeficiency, due to receive a stem cell transplant.

This clonotype has a handful of counts. This chain uses TRBV11-2 with TRBJ2-1, with TRBD1 matching over 8 bases. V lost 5 bases and J lost 2; bases outside the gene matches: 8. The germline CDR1 and CDR2 sequences are SGHAT and FQNNGV. There are 16 residues in the CDR3. The CDR3 here is CASSPQDRAAYNEQFF. CDR3 coding DNA: TGTGCCAGCAGCCCGCAGGACAGGGCCGCCTACAATGAGCAGTTCTTC.

The gene calls are TRBV9 and TRBJ2-7; 7 bases fit TRBD1. The germline V gene has CDR1 SGDLS and CDR2 YYNGEE. Losses at the gene ends were 0 bases for V and 0 bases for J; bases not matched to a gene: 0. The CDR3 totals 14 residues. DNA for the CDR3: TGTGCCAGCAGCGTAGGGGACAGCTCCTACGAGCAGTACTTC. As protein: CASSVGDSSYEQYF.

The V gene is TRBV30, the J gene TRBJ2-7, with 9 bases matching TRBD1. Germline V lookup: CDR1 GTSNPN, CDR2 SVGIG (reference sequence). CDR3 length: 13 residues. V trimming: 8 bases; J trimming: 4 bases; junction bases outside the gene matches: 9. CDR3 loop: CAGTGTGFYEQYF. CDR3 DNA: TGTGCCGGTACCGGGACAGGGTTTTACGAGCAGTACTTC.

This clonotype has ten or more counts. V gene TRBV15 combines with J gene TRBJ2-7; no reliable D call. Trimming left V 4 bases short and J 2 bases short, with 12 bases between. The germline V gene encodes CDR1 LNHNV and CDR2 YYDKDF (reference sequence). This CDR3 is 14 amino acids long. CDR3 sequence: CATSTEDPAYEQYF. Here the CDR3 DNA reads TGTGCCACCAGCACCGAGGACCCAGCCTACGAGCAGTACTTC.

This clonotype showed up many times. The chain uses TRBV7-2 and TRBJ2-3; tentatively, D is TRBD1 (7 bases). Per germline, CDR1 SGHTA and CDR2 FQGNSA. The CDR3 consists of 16 residues. Trimming took 0 bases from V and 4 from J, leaving 14 bases between them. CDR3 residues: CASSLARGTGADTQYF. The CDR3 coding sequence is TGTGCCAGCAGCTTAGCGCGGGGAACAGGGGCAGATACGCAGTATTTT.

The table lists this clonotype with many counts. The gene calls are TRBV7-2 and TRBJ2-7, with D perhaps TRBD2 (6 bases). With 3 bases removed from V and 4 bases from J, the gap between germline ends came to 16 bases. Per the germline V gene, CDR1 is SGHTA and CDR2 is FQGNSA. There are 15 residues in the CDR3. CDR3 residues: CASSFSSGGAYEQYF. Written as DNA, the CDR3 is TGTGCCAGCAGCTTCTCTTCCGGGGGAGCATACGAGCAGTACTTC.

This clonotype was recorded many times. The chain uses TRBV14 and TRBJ2-7, with a tentative D call TRBD1 (6 bases). This CDR3 region has 14 residues. V lost 5 bases to trimming and J lost 4 bases, with 15 bases between them. CDR1 and CDR2 (germline): SGHDN, FVKESK. Written as DNA, the CDR3 is TGTGCCAGCAGCACCCGGGACAAATCGTACGAGCAGTACTTC. It is translated as CASSTRDKSYEQYF.

This clonotype was observed many times. The V call is TRBV20-1, the J call TRBJ2-3; weak D call: TRBD1 (6 bases). The germline V gene encodes CDR1 DFQATT and CDR2 SNEGSKA (reference sequence). CDR3 length equals 16 residues. V lost 4 bases to trimming and J lost 2 bases, with 19 bases between them. The CDR3: CSATGVVVVLTDTQYF. The CDR3 DNA sequence: TGCAGTGCTACAGGGGTTGTAGTAGTGCTCACAGATACGCAGTATTTT.

This clonotype showed up many times. The V gene is TRBV6-2 or TRBV6-3, the J gene TRBJ2-1, with D uncertain. Germline values: CDR1 MNHEY, CDR2 SVGEGT. V dropped 5 bases and J dropped 4 bases, with 6 bases sitting between them. The CDR3 loop spans 12 amino acids. CDR3 in amino acids: CASSPYYNEQFF. The CDR3 DNA is TGTGCCAGCAGTCCTTATTACAATGAGCAGTTCTTC.

This clonotype has ten or more counts. The chain combines TRBV12-5 with TRBJ2-1; TRBD2 agrees at 16 bases. The CDR3 has 18 residues. The V and J ends lost 5 bases and 8 bases, in that order; junction bases with no gene match: 12. CDR1 and CDR2 (germline): LGHNT, FRNRAP. CDR3 sequence (DNA): TGTGCTAGTGGTCCCGGGACTAGCGGGAGGGCTCTTAATGATGAGCAGTTCTTC. It translates to CASGPGTSGRALNDEQFF.

This clonotype showed up many times. The genes are TRBV12-3 or TRBV12-4 and TRBJ2-7, with 7 bases lining up with TRBD2. The CDR3 has 14 residues. With V trimmed by 2 bases and J by 3 bases, 4 bases remained unmatched. The CDR3 nucleotides read TGTGCCAGCAGTTTAAGACCGGGGGGCTACGAGCAGTACTTC. Its protein product is CASSLRPGGYEQYF.

There are many counts of this clonotype. The CDR3 is CASSPSGSGGYNEQFF. Written as DNA, the CDR3 is TGCGCCAGCAGCCCCTCGGGTAGCGGGGGGTACAATGAGCAGTTCTTC. The J gene is TRBJ2-1, the V gene TRBV4-1; TRBD2 matches 10 bases. Germline CDR1 is MGHRA and CDR2 is YSYEKL. V lost 4 bases, J lost 4 bases, and 7 bases stayed unmatched. This CDR3 is built from 16 residues.

There are many counts of this clonotype. The chain links TRBV9 to TRBJ2-7; tentatively, D is TRBD1 or TRBD2 (5 bases each). V was pared by 3 bases and J by 2 bases, with 18 bases between. CDR3 length: 16 amino acids. In germline, CDR1 is SGDLS, CDR2 YYNGEE. This CDR3 is CASSAGSGTITYEQYF. The CDR3 DNA is TGTGCCAGCAGCGCCGGATCCGGGACGATTACCTACGAGCAGTACTTC.

This clonotype has only a few counts. The chain couples TRBV12-3 or TRBV12-4 to TRBJ2-7, with TRBD1 matching 8 bases. The CDR3 covers 14 residues. After removal of 6 bases from V and 2 bases from J, the junction contained 6 bases not matched to a gene. The CDR3 DNA is TGTGCCAGCAGGGAGACAGGGGTTACCTACGAGCAGTACTTC. Translation: CASRETGVTYEQYF.

The gene calls are TRBV5-1 and TRBJ2-1; 8 positions agree with TRBD2. The V segment lost 1 base and the J segment 2 bases; nucleotides outside the gene matches: 5. CDR1 SGHRS and CDR2 YFSETQ come from the germline V gene. The CDR3 length is 16 residues. CDR3 nucleotide sequence: TGCGCCAGCAGCTTGCGACCGGGACTAGCCTACAATGAGCAGTTCTTC. Its protein product is CASSLRPGLAYNEQFF.

This clonotype was detected many times. The V gene is TRBV3-1, the J gene TRBJ1-1; the D is unclear. V was clipped by 0 bases and J by 6 bases, with 11 bases between them. Looked up from germline, CDR1 is LGHDT and CDR2 is YNNKEL (reference sequence). The CDR3 has 14 residues. CDR3: CASSQEWASAEAFF. The CDR3 DNA is TGTGCCAGCAGCCAAGAATGGGCTTCGGCTGAAGCTTTCTTT.

This clonotype has at least ten counts. V is TRBV6-2 or TRBV6-3 and J is TRBJ2-3; D is unresolved. This CDR3 comprises 17 residues. V gave up 6 bases and J gave up 1 base, with 20 bases separating them. Germline CDR1 is MNHEY and CDR2 is SVGEGT. The CDR3: CASRTISYGDGTDTQYF. The CDR3 DNA sequence: TGTGCCAGCAGAACCATTTCTTATGGCGATGGCACAGATACGCAGTATTTT.

This clonotype was counted at least ten times. In DNA form, the CDR3 reads TGTGCCAGCAGTTTCACAGGGTCGGCCCAGCATTTT. Translation gives CASSFTGSAQHF. The chain couples TRBV12-3 or TRBV12-4 to TRBJ1-5, with a weak D call TRBD1 (6 bases). The CDR3 covers 12 residues. Deletions cut 3 bases from V and 11 bases from J, with 11 bases between.

This clonotype was recorded at least ten times. The CDR3 is CASSFSGAYTGELFF. The DNA for the CDR3 is TGTGCCAGCAGCTTTAGCGGGGCCTACACCGGGGAGCTGTTTTTT. The chain recombines TRBV12-3 or TRBV12-4 with TRBJ2-2, with TRBD2 matching over 8 bases. This CDR3 region has 15 residues. V lost 6 bases to trimming and J lost 3 bases; unmatched junction nucleotides: 6.

There are many counts of this clonotype. A read error may produce the germline difference seen at one junction end. The genes are TRBV7-7 and TRBJ2-1; 10 positions match TRBD2. CDR1 SSHAT and CDR2 FNYEAQ come from the germline V gene (reference sequence). This CDR3 is built from 14 residues. CDR3 sequence (DNA): TGTGCTAGCAGCCCTATAGCGGGAGGCGATGAGCAGTTCTTC. This sequence encodes CASSPIAGGDEQFF.

In this sample, this clonotype turned up many times. The chain combines TRBV7-6 with TRBJ2-1; TRBD1 matches at 10 bases. Germline V gene lookup returns CDR1 SGHVS and CDR2 FNYEAQ. CDR3 length equals 19 residues. J was trimmed by 4 bases and V by 2 bases; bases with no gene match: 14. The CDR3 DNA follows: TGTGCCAGCAGCTTATTTAAGGGGACAGGGGTTTACGGATACAATGAGCAGTTCTTC. Its translation is CASSLFKGTGVYGYNEQFF.